What follows describes a single T cell receptor (beta chain). The protocol was immunoSEQ multiplex PCR, while the TCRdb copy is restricted to in-frame clones and leaves out a portion. The sample lists some 2,100 clones; under 80% were seen once. Germline-derived CDR1 and CDR2 are SQVTM and ANQGSEA. This CDR3 has 17 amino acids. The data belong to a study of chemoradiotherapy in HPV16-positive cancers. The J gene is TRBJ2-1, the V gene TRBV29-1; TRBD2 matches 10 bases. The receptor was isolated from a human donor with HPV-associated anogenital cancer. This material consisted of tumor tissue, taken from a patient who underwent chemoradiotherapy. The CDR3 reads CSLTGLAGVSSYNEQFF. CDR3 nucleotide sequence: TGCAGTCTTACCGGGCTAGCGGGGGTTAGCTCCTACAATGAGCAGTTCTTC.